These T cell receptor beta chains were read from a single sample in a study of T cells in Graves' hyperthyroidism and ophthalmopathy. TCRdb re-analysed the multiplex PCR reads in MiXCR, keeping a single row per CDR3 protein. The data contain about 640,000 distinct CDR3 sequences, 20% to 25% of them singletons. Material for sequencing was blood. The receptor set was obtained from a man aged 25-40 years with Graves' ophthalmopathy. Each CDR3 is given with its conserved first and last residue.

>TRBV3-1|TRBJ1-1
CASSQEWRGDTEAFF
>TRBV7-2|TRBJ2-1
CASSPDRATYNEQFF
>TRBV11-2|TRBJ2-1
CASSLGMWDNEQFF
>TRBV20-1|TRBJ2-1
CSARDLGGGSHQTSYNEQFF
>TRBV15|TRBJ2-7
CATSRDSGGEQYF
>TRBV3-1|TRBJ2-5
CASSGLGGKETQYF
>TRBV7-2|TRBJ1-1
CASSLRGGVDTEAFF
>TRBV28|TRBJ2-2
CASSLEGGELFF
>TRBV10-2|TRBJ1-4
CASSVRQGREKLFF
>TRBV5-5|TRBJ2-3
CASSLELGTRGTDTQYF
>TRBV30|TRBJ2-5
CAWNTPPGTQYF
>TRBV12-3/TRBV12-4|TRBJ1-4
CASSRGQDLNEKLFF
>TRBV2|TRBJ2-3
CASSEGQSTDTQYF
>TRBV4-3|TRBJ1-4
CASSQVIVTGGGNEKLFF
>TRBV28|TRBJ2-1
CASSSRIAYNEQFF
>TRBV11-2|TRBJ2-5
CASSYGQGLETQYF
>TRBV7-3|TRBJ1-1
CASSETTGGEAFF
>TRBV18|TRBJ1-5
CASSPEPDQPQHF
>TRBV7-7|TRBJ2-1
CASSLGEGVGNEQFF
>TRBV13|TRBJ2-7
CASSLRDVAYEQYF
>TRBV7-9|TRBJ1-2
CASSLAGTVNYGYTF
>TRBV12-3/TRBV12-4|TRBJ1-5
CASSLQGTRGNQPQHF
>TRBV30|TRBJ2-3
CAWSHGGFFLIDTQYF
>TRBV7-2|TRBJ2-3
CASSQQERSTDTQYF
>TRBV10-3|TRBJ1-2
CAISESLASFGYTF
>TRBV28|TRBJ2-4
CASSFLGGKNIQYF
>TRBV7-9|TRBJ1-2
CASSLLEGGYTF
>TRBV19|TRBJ2-7
CASRGLDSGSYEQYF
>TRBV10-2|TRBJ2-7
CASSDSWDPKNYEQYF
>TRBV12-3/TRBV12-4|TRBJ2-1
CASSFRGNEQLF
>TRBV7-2|TRBJ2-1
CASSPMVYNEQFF
>TRBV25-1|TRBJ2-7
CASSDRFTYEQYF
>TRBV20-1|TRBJ2-1
CSAINFQSSYNEQFF
>TRBV6-5|TRBJ2-7
CASSYFGDGFYEQYF
>TRBV29-1|TRBJ1-1
CSFIGQGITEAFF
>TRBV11-2|TRBJ2-1
CASRSSGGHSLNEQFF
>TRBV6-2/TRBV6-3|TRBJ1-6
CASSLAGTGVSPLHF
>TRBV5-1|TRBJ2-5
CASSTTSGRLETQYF
>TRBV6-1|TRBJ2-7
CASSPDPGCEQYF
>TRBV6-2/TRBV6-3|TRBJ1-1
CASSALGRNTEAFF
>TRBV11-3|TRBJ2-2
CASSLGAGGANTGELFF
>TRBV2|TRBJ2-2
CASTASGSRGAGELFF
>TRBV5-1|TRBJ1-5
CASSLTGQGQQPQHF
>TRBV12-3/TRBV12-4|TRBJ2-4
CASSPVTVNIQYF
>TRBV18|TRBJ2-3
CASSALAGATDTQYF
>TRBV27|TRBJ1-2
CASSLKGAYGYTF
>TRBV7-2|TRBJ2-5
CASSKGLAETQYF